Below, 10 T cell receptor beta chains from the same sample are listed, as sequenced in a study of regulatory T cells in long-lasting Graves disease. The authors built TCR beta libraries using iRepertoire HTBI primers and Arm-PCR of CDR3 regions. Via MiXCR, TCRdb re-called the multiplex PCR reads, giving one row per CDR3 protein. The table has roughly 350,000 distinct CDR3 sequences, 15% to 20% seen once; the top ten hold roughly 21%. The time point: newly diagnosed GD, antithyroid drugs for less than 3 months. From RNA extracted from PBMCs, the TCR library was made. These data are also associated with another study on T cells in Graves' hyperthyroidism and ophthalmopathy.

The sample in question was peripheral blood mononuclear cells (PBMCs), obtained at new diagnosis, from a patient treated with antithyroid drugs. All receptors derive from a woman in her late teens or twenties with Graves disease.

This clonotype was seen only a few times. The chain employs TRBV25-1 and TRBJ2-2; 7 bases line up with TRBD1. The CDR3 spans 18 residues. The V and J ends lost 3 bases and 4 bases, in that order; junction bases with no gene match: 14. CDR1 is MGHDK, CDR2 SYGVNS, per germline. The CDR3 region is CASSDRALGGQRTGELFF. The CDR3 DNA reads as TGTGCCAGCAGTGACCGCGCCCTAGGGGGACAGCGCACCGGGGAGCTGTTTTTT.

There are many counts of this clonotype. The chain carries TRBV2 and TRBJ2-5; TRBD2 matches at 8 bases. The V segment lost 7 bases and the J segment 2 bases; nucleotides outside the gene matches: 6. The CDR3 covers 14 residues. Per germline, CDR1 SNHLY and CDR2 FYNNEI. For the CDR3, the DNA is TGTGCCAGCACCCAGCGGGGGCAACAAGAGACCCAGTACTTC. It encodes CASTQRGQQETQYF.

This clonotype has ten or more counts. The J gene is TRBJ1-1, the V gene TRBV2, with TRBD1 matching over 10 bases. The CDR3 is 14 residues long. V trimming: 6 bases; J trimming: 3 bases; junction bases outside the gene matches: 4. Per germline, CDR1 SNHLY and CDR2 FYNNEI. CDR3 amino acids: CASRRDRGYTEAFF. DNA of the CDR3: TGTGCCAGCAGGAGGGACAGGGGTTACACTGAAGCTTTCTTT.

This clonotype was detected ten times or more. The V and J genes are TRBV7-8 and TRBJ2-1, with 9 bases that match TRBD1. There are 17 residues in the CDR3. Germline lookup yields CDR1 SGHVS and CDR2 FQNEAQ. J was trimmed by 5 bases and V by 5 bases; bases with no gene match: 13. CDR3 in amino acids: CASSQLRTGEFDNEQFF. CDR3 coding DNA: TGTGCCAGCAGCCAACTGCGGACAGGGGAATTCGACAATGAGCAGTTCTTC.

This clonotype was recorded many times. J is TRBJ2-4 and V is TRBV20-1, with 7 positions matching TRBD2. Germline trimming cut 6 bases from V and 7 bases from J; bases unmatched to any gene: 15. Looked up from germline, CDR1 is DFQATT and CDR2 is SNEGSKA (reference sequence). The CDR3 sequence is 15 residues long. The CDR3 DNA follows: TGCAGTGCCCCTCTAGCGGCATTTGTAGGCAACATTCAGTACTTC. It codes for CSAPLAAFVGNIQYF.

V usage is TRBV19 and J usage is TRBJ2-7; 7 bases line up with TRBD1. After removal of 7 bases from V and 1 base from J, the junction contained 7 bases not matched to a gene. This CDR3 is built from 14 residues. Germline V gives CDR1 LNHDA, CDR2 SQIVND (reference sequence). CDR3 bases: TGTGCCAGTACCTCGACAGGGTCGTCCTACGAGCAGTACTTC. Its translation: CASTSTGSSYEQYF.

Only a few counts were recorded for this clonotype. V usage is TRBV5-5 and J usage is TRBJ2-1, with D maybe TRBD1 (5 bases). This CDR3 has 16 amino acids. CDR1 is SGHKS, CDR2 YYEKEE, per germline (reference sequence). V was clipped by 0 bases and J by 0 bases, with 10 bases between them. CDR3 protein: CASSLEDSFSYNEQFF. CDR3 DNA: TGTGCCAGCAGCTTGGAAGACAGCTTCTCCTACAATGAGCAGTTCTTC.

At least ten counts were recorded for this clonotype. The chain has TRBV5-1 and TRBJ2-2; TRBD2 matches at 14 bases. Trimming at V came to 5 bases and at J to 0 bases, leaving 6 bases not matched to a gene. The CDR3 sequence is 18 residues long. The germline CDR1 and CDR2 sequences are SGHRS and YFSETQ. The CDR3 sequence is CASRFGLAGGSNTGELFF. The CDR3 DNA follows: TGCGCCAGCAGATTTGGACTAGCGGGGGGATCGAACACCGGGGAGCTGTTTTTT.

A remark on this clonotype: Because it lacks the conserved phenylalanine or tryptophan at the end, this CDR3 is likely a read error. The J gene is TRBJ2-7, the V gene TRBV5-1, with 9 positions matching TRBD1. J lost 3 bases, V lost 3 bases, and 7 bases had no gene match. The CDR3 has 15 amino acids. The germline gives CDR1 SGHRS, CDR2 YFSETQ. CDR3 nucleotide sequence: TGCGCCAGCAGCTGGGGGGACAGGGAACTCTACGAGCAGTACCTC. Translated, it gives CASSWGDRELYEQYL.

The chain links TRBV3-1 to TRBJ1-1; no firm D call. V gave up 3 bases and J gave up 1 base, with 9 bases separating them. The CDR3 has 14 amino acids. CDR1 LGHDT and CDR2 YNNKEL come from the germline V gene (reference sequence). CDR3 amino acids: CASSQSSANTEAFF. CDR3 DNA: TGTGCCAGCAGCCAGAGCAGTGCGAACACTGAAGCTTTCTTT.